The 14 T cell receptor beta chains in this list originate from one sample, sequenced in a study of sequential checkpoint blockade in melanoma. Documented treatment: randomized to nivolumab then ipilimumab (arm A) or the reverse (arm B). Sequencing was performed with immunoSEQ multiplex PCR; in TCRdb, only in-frame clones are kept and a portion is missing. The table has 25,000 to 30,000 clones, nearly 85% seen once; the top ten hold approximately 16%. Source: CD8+ T cells sorted from blood (inferred from file names), taken from a patient given nivolumab and ipilimumab in sequence. The receptors come from a human donor with melanoma.

This clone was counted between two and nine times. The V gene is TRBV27, the J gene TRBJ2-7, with 10 bases that match TRBD1. Per germline, CDR1 MNHEY and CDR2 SMNVEV (reference sequence). There are 14 residues in the CDR3. V dropped 3 bases and J dropped 4; count of bases not matched to a gene: 3. CDR3 residues: CASSFGQGEYEQYF. The CDR3, as DNA: TGTGCCAGCAGTTTCGGACAGGGGGAGTACGAGCAGTACTTC.

The rearrangement joins TRBV7-2 to TRBJ2-1; D remains ambiguous. This CDR3 comprises 14 residues. Trimming took off 5 bases at V and 1 base at J, with 9 bases between the two ends. Germline assignment: CDR1 SGHTA and CDR2 FQGNSA. The CDR3 sequence is CASSRDFSYNEQFF. DNA for the CDR3: TGTGCCAGCAGCCGAGACTTTTCCTACAATGAGCAGTTCTTC.

The V and J genes are TRBV9 and TRBJ2-7; unclear D gene. The germline CDR1 and CDR2 sequences are SGDLS and YYNGEE. The V end was cut by 3 bases, the J end by 4 bases, with 5 bases between. There are 11 residues in the CDR3. The CDR3 reads CASSAVYEQYF. The CDR3 DNA is TGTGCCAGCAGCGCGGTATACGAGCAGTACTTC.

The chain recombines TRBV4-2 with TRBJ2-7; 9 nucleotides agree with TRBD1. The CDR3 runs 15 residues. J lost 5 bases, V lost 4 bases, and 9 bases had no gene match. Germline-derived CDR1 and CDR2 are LGHNA and YNFKEQ. CDR3 in DNA: TGTGCCAGCAGCCCCCTCGGGACAGGGTCCCACGAGCAGTACTTC. Residues: CASSPLGTGSHEQYF.

This clone ranks as medium-sized. V and J are TRBV5-1 and TRBJ1-1; D may be TRBD1 (6 bases). The CDR3 consists of 13 residues. Germline assignment: CDR1 SGHRS and CDR2 YFSETQ. The ends were cut back, 5 bases at V and 5 bases at J, with 13 bases in the middle. In DNA form, the CDR3 reads TGCGCCAGCAGAACAGGGTATGGGACTGAAGCTTTCTTT. Translated, it gives CASRTGYGTEAFF.

This sequence joins TRBV19 and TRBJ2-7; D uncertain. Germline CDR1 and CDR2: LNHDA and SQIVND (reference sequence). The V gene lost 3 bases and the J gene lost 0 bases, with 12 bases spanning the gap. The CDR3 sequence is 15 residues long. The CDR3 here is CASSMEDTFSYEQYF. The CDR3 DNA sequence: TGTGCCAGTAGTATGGAAGACACATTCTCCTACGAGCAGTACTTC. The entire variable domain, with the rest obtained from reference TRBV19 and TRBJ2-7, is as follows: DGGITQSPKYLFRKEGQNVTLSCEQNLNHDAMYWYRQDPGQGLRLIYYSQIVNDFQKGDIAEGYSVSREKKESFPLTVTSAQKNPTAFYLCASSMEDTFSYEQYFGPGTRLTVT.

The J gene is TRBJ2-2, the V gene TRBV19; 8 bases match TRBD1. Trimming at V came to 1 base and at J to 6 bases, leaving 4 bases not matched to a gene. This CDR3 spans 15 amino acids. The germline V gene has CDR1 LNHDA and CDR2 SQIVND (reference sequence). CDR3 loop: CASSIGTGFPGELFF. CDR3 sequence (DNA): TGTGCCAGTAGTATAGGGACAGGGTTTCCCGGGGAGCTGTTTTTT. Using reference TRBV19 and TRBJ2-2 for the parts outside the CDR3, the full variable domain is DGGITQSPKYLFRKEGQNVTLSCEQNLNHDAMYWYRQDPGQGLRLIYYSQIVNDFQKGDIAEGYSVSREKKESFPLTVTSAQKNPTAFYLCASSIGTGFPGELFFGEGSRLTVL.

The CDR3 is CASHGGWSGGESNTGELFF. The CDR3 DNA follows: TGTGCCAGCCACGGAGGGTGGTCAGGGGGAGAATCGAACACCGGGGAGCTGTTTTTT. The chain combines TRBV7-9 with TRBJ2-2; tentatively, D is TRBD1 (7 bases). The germline CDR1 and CDR2 sequences are SEHNR and FQNEAQ (reference sequence). V was trimmed by 8 bases and J by 0 bases, leaving 25 bases between them. This CDR3 has 19 residues.

This chain joins TRBV28 and TRBJ1-6; D unclear. Per germline, CDR1 MDHEN and CDR2 SYDVKM. V was pared by 4 bases and J by 8 bases, with 12 bases between. This CDR3 spans 14 amino acids. CDR3 sequence reads: CASSSLDPDSPLHF. CDR3 DNA: TGTGCCAGCAGTTCCCTAGACCCCGATTCACCCCTCCACTTT.

This chain joins TRBV9 and TRBJ2-5; 8 bases line up with TRBD2. There are 15 residues in the CDR3. Germline V lookup: CDR1 SGDLS, CDR2 YYNGEE. J was trimmed by 5 bases and V by 4 bases; bases with no gene match: 10. In nucleotides, the CDR3 is TGTGCCAGCAGCCATACCGGGACTAGTCATGAGACCCAGTACTTC. The encoded protein is CASSHTGTSHETQYF.

The chain recombines TRBV4-2 with TRBJ1-1; D perhaps matches TRBD1 (5 bases). CDR3 length: 16 residues. The V and J ends lost 0 bases and 0 bases respectively, with 11 bases between them. Germline CDR1 reads LGHNA; CDR2 reads YNFKEQ. The CDR3 DNA is TGTGCCAGCAGCCAAGAAATCGGGGGAATGAACACTGAAGCTTTCTTT. Translating gives CASSQEIGGMNTEAFF.

V is TRBV6-1 and J is TRBJ2-3, with 10 bases matching TRBD2. Germline values: CDR1 MNHNS, CDR2 SASEGT. Trimming at V came to 2 bases and at J to 4 bases, leaving 6 bases not matched to a gene. The CDR3 is 16 residues long. The CDR3, as DNA: TGTGCCAGCAGTGAACTACCCGGGACTAGCGCAGATACGCAGTATTTT. Translation gives CASSELPGTSADTQYF.

As concerns this clone: This CDR3 is also generated by other DNA sequences in the sample. This rearrangement joins TRBV5-1 to TRBJ2-7; possible D gene TRBD2, 7 bases. The CDR3 contains 12 residues. Trimming left V 4 bases short and J 7 bases short, with 12 bases between. Germline V gene data show CDR1 as SGHRS and CDR2 as YFSETQ. The CDR3 loop is CASSLGGGEQYF. The DNA for the CDR3 is TGCGCCAGCAGCCTGGGAGGGGGTGAGCAGTACTTC.

V is TRBV2 and J is TRBJ1-2; D not resolved. The CDR3 has 16 amino acids. The V gene lost 8 bases and the J gene lost 5 bases, with 24 bases spanning the gap. CDR1 SNHLY and CDR2 FYNNEI come from the germline V gene. CDR3 amino acids: CASLGHIGPLEYGYTF. CDR3 DNA: TGTGCCAGCTTAGGTCACATTGGGCCCCTGGAATATGGCTACACCTTC. The entire variable domain, with the rest obtained from reference TRBV2 and TRBJ1-2, is as follows: EPEVTQTPSHQVTQMGQEVILRCVPISNHLYFYWYRQILGQKVEFLVSFYNNEISEKSEIFDDQFSVERPDGSNFTLKIRSTKLEDSAMYFCASLGHIGPLEYGYTFGSGTRLTVV.